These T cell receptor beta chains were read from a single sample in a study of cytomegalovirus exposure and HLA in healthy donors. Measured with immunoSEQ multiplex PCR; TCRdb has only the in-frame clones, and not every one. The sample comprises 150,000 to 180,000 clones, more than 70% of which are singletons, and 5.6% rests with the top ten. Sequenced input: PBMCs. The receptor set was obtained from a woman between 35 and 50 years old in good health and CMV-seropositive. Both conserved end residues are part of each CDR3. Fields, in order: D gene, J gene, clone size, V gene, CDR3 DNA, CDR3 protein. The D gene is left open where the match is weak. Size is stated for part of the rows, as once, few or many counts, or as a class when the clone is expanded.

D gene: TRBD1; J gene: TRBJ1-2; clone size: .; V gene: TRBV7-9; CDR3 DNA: TGTGCCAGCAGCTTAGCCCAGGGGGCTAACTATGGCTACACCTTC; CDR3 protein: CASSLAQGANYGYTF
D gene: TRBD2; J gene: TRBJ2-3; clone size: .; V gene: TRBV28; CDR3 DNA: TGTGCCAGCAGTTTCCCTTTAGCGGGAGTGGTTACAGATACGCAGTATTTT; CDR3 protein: CASSFPLAGVVTDTQYF
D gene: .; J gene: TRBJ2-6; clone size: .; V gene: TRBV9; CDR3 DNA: TGTGCCAGCAGCGTACGGTCCAGGGTCGATTACTCTGGGGCCAACGTCCTGACTTTC; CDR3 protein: CASSVRSRVDYSGANVLTF
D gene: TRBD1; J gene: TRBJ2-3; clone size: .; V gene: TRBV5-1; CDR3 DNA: TGCGCCAGCAACATAGGGGACAGGAGCACAGATACGCAGTATTTT; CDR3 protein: CASNIGDRSTDTQYF
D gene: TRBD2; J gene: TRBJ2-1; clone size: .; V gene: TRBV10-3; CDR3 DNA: TGTGCCATCAGTGAGTCCTTTCTAGCGGGATCCGACCATGAGCAGTTCTTC; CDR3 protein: CAISESFLAGSDHEQFF
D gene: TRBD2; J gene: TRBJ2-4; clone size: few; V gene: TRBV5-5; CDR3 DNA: TGTGCCAGCAGCCTGTCCTTAGCGGGAGCGGAACTAGCCAAAAACATTCAGTACTTC; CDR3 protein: CASSLSLAGAELAKNIQYF
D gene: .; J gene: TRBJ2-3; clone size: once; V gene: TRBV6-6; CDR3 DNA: TGTGCCAGCAGTAAAACAGGGATTCAGGGACCAGATACGCAGTATTTT; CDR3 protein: CASSKTGIQGPDTQYF
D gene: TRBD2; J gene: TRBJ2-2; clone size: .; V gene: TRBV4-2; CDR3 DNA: TGTGCCAGCAGCCAAGGTTGGGGGACTAGCGGGACCACCGGGGAGCTGTTTTTT; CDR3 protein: CASSQGWGTSGTTGELFF
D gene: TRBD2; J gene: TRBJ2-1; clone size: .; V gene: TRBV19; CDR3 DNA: TGTGCCAGCACCCGGGGGTCGGGAGGGGGATACAGGAATGAGCAGTTCTTC; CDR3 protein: CASTRGSGGGYRNEQFF
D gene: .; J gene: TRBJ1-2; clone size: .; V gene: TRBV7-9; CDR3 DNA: TGTGCCAGCAGCTTAGCGGCGGTTACTAACTATGGCTACACCTTC; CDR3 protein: CASSLAAVTNYGYTF
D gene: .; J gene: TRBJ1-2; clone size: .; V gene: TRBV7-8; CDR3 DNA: TGTGCCAGCAGCGCGTACAGGGTCGCTAACTATGGCTACACCTTC; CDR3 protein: CASSAYRVANYGYTF
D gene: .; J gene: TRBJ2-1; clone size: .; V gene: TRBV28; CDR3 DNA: TGTGCCAGCAGCCGACTCCCTGGCTGGTTCTTC; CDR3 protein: CASSRLPGWFF
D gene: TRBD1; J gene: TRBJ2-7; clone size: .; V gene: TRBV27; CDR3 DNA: TGTGCCAGCAGTTTATCCCCGGGACAGGGGATCTACGAGCAGTACTTC; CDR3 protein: CASSLSPGQGIYEQYF
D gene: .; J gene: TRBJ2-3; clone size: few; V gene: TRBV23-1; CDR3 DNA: TGCGCCAGCAGTCAAACCGTGGACTTGGCGGGTTGCCCCACAGATACGCAGTATTTT; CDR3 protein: CASSQTVDLAGCPTDTQYF
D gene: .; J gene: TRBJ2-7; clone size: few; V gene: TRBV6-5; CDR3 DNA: TGTGCCAGCAGTGCGACTAGGTTCGAGCAGTACTTC; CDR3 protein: CASSATRFEQYF
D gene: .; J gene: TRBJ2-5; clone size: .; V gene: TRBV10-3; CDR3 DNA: TGTGCCATCAGTGCGGACCGGGACACCTTCCAAGAGACCCAGTACTTC; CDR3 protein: CAISADRDTFQETQYF
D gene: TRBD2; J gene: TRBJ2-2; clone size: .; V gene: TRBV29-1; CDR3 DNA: TGCAGCGTGGATGTAGCGGGAGCGAACACCGGGGAGCTGTTTTTT; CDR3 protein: CSVDVAGANTGELFF
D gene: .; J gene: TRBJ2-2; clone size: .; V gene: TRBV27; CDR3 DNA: TGTGCCAGCAGTTTCGGACAGAGGAACACCGGGGAGCTGTTTTTT; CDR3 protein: CASSFGQRNTGELFF
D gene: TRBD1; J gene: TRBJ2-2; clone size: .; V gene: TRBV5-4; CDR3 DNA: TGTGCCAGCAGCGCGGACAGGTCCACCGGGGAGCTGTTTTTT; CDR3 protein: CASSADRSTGELFF
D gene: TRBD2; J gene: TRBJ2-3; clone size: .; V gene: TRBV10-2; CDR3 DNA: TGCGCCAGCACCGAGGCTAGCGGAAGCACAGATACGCAGTATTTT; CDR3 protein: CASTEASGSTDTQYF
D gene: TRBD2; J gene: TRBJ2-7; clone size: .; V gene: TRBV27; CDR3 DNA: TGTGCCAGCAGAACAGCGGAGAGGACTAGCGGGAGAGGATACGAGCAGTACTTC; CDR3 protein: CASRTAERTSGRGYEQYF
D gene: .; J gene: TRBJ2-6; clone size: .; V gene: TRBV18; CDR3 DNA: TGTGCCAGCTCACCTAGGGGATCTGGGGCCAACGTCCTGACTTTC; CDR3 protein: CASSPRGSGANVLTF
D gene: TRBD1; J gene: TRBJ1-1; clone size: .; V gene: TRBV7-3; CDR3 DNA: TGTGCCAGCAGCACACGACAGGGGGCGCGGACTGAAGCTTTCTTT; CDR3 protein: CASSTRQGARTEAFF
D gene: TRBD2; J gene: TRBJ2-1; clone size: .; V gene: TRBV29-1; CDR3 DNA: TGCAGCGCCGCGGGACTAGCGGGAGGAAGCTCCTACAATGAGCAGTTCTTC; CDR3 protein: CSAAGLAGGSSYNEQFF
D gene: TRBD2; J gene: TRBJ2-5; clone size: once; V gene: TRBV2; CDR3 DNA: TGTGCCAGCAGCCTCGCAGGGGCGAGGCTAGCGGGAGAGACCCAGTACTTC; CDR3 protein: CASSLAGARLAGETQYF
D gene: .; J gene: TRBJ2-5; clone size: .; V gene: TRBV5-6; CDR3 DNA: TGTGCCAGCGGAAGGACAGACCAAGAGACCCAGTACTTC; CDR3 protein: CASGRTDQETQYF
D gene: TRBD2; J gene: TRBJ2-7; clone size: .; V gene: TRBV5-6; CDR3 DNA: TGTGCCAGCAGTCGGACTAGCGGGATGGGTTTGACAACATACGAGCAGTACTTC; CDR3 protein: CASSRTSGMGLTTYEQYF
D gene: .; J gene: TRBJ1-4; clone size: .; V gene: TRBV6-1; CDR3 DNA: TGTGCCAGCAGTGAAGGTACCACAAGGGGGAGTGAAAAACTGTTTTTT; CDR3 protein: CASSEGTTRGSEKLFF
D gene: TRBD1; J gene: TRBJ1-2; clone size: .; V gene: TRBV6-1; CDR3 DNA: TGTGCCAGCAGTGTCTCTGACAGGGCCTATGGCTACACCTTC; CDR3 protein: CASSVSDRAYGYTF
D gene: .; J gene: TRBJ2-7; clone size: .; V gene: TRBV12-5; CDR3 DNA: TGTGCTAGTGGGCAGTCGGGGGAGTCCTACGAGCAGTACTTC; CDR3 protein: CASGQSGESYEQYF
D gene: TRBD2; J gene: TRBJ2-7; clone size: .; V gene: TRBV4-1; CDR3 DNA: TGCGCCAGCAGCCAGAGGGAGGGCCCCTACTACGAGCAGTACTTC; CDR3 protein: CASSQREGPYYEQYF
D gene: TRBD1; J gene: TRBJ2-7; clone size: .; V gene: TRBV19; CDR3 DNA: TGTGCCAGTAGTATAGGGACAGGGTATGGCTACGAGCAGTACTTC; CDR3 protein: CASSIGTGYGYEQYF
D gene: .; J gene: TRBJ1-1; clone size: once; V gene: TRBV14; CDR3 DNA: TGTGCCAGCAGCCTCCGGGGGTACACTGAAGCTTTCTTT; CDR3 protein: CASSLRGYTEAFF
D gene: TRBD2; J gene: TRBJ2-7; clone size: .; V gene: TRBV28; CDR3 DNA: TGTGCCAGCAGTTTTTGGGGACTAAGTCGCTACGAGCAGTACTTC; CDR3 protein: CASSFWGLSRYEQYF
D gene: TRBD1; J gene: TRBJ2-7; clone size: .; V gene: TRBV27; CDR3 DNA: TGTGCCAGCAGCGCAGGGGGAGCATACGAGCAGTACTTC; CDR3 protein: CASSAGGAYEQYF
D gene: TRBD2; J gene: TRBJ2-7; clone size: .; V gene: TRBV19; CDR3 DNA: TGTGCCAGTAGTACCCAGACTAGCGGGACGGGCGAGCAGTACTTC; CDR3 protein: CASSTQTSGTGEQYF
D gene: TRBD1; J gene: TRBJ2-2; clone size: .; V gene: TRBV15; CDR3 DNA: TGTGCCACCAGCAGGGACAGGAGTCGGATAGGGGAGCTGTTTTTT; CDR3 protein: CATSRDRSRIGELFF
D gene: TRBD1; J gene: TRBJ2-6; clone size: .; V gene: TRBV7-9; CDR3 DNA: TGTGCCAGCAGCTTAACAGGGGGCTCCGGGGCCAACGTCCTGACTTTC; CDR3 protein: CASSLTGGSGANVLTF
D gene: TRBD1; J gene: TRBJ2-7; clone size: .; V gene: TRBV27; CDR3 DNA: TGTGCCAGTAGTTTAGGGACAGGGGCTAACGAGCAGTACTTC; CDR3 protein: CASSLGTGANEQYF
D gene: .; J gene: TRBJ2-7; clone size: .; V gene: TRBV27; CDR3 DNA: TGTGCCAGCAGTTTAGCGGGAGTAAACGGGGGCGGGCAGTACTTC; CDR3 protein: CASSLAGVNGGGQYF
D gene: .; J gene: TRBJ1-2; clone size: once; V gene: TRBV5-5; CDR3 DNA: TGTGCCAGCAGCTTTGGCAGGGAAGACTATGGCTACACCTTC; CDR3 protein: CASSFGREDYGYTF
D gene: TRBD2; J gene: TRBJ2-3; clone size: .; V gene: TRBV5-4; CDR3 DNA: TGTGCCAGCAGCACCGGGACTAGGCCAGATACGCAGTATTTT; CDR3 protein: CASSTGTRPDTQYF
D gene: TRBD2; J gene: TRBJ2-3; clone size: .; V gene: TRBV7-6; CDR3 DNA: TGTGCCAGCAGCCTCCGACTAGCGGGAGGCACAGATACGCAGTATTTT; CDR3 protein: CASSLRLAGGTDTQYF
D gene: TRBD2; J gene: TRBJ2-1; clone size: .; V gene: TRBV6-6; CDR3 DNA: TGTGCCAGCTTGGGGCTAGCGGGAGGGCGCAATGAGCAGTTCTTC; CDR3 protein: CASLGLAGGRNEQFF
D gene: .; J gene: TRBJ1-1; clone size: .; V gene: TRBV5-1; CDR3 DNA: TGCGCCAGCAGTCCCCCAGGAACGAACACTGAAGCTTTCTTT; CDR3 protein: CASSPPGTNTEAFF
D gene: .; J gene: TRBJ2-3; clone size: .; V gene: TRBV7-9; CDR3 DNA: TGTGCCAGCACCCCACCCGAAGGCGGGGTCCGAGATACGCAGTATTTT; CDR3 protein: CASTPPEGGVRDTQYF
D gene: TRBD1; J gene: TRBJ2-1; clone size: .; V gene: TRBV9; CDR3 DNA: TGTGCCAGCAGCGGCCCGGACAGGGGGAGAGGGATATACAATGAGCAGTTCTTC; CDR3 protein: CASSGPDRGRGIYNEQFF
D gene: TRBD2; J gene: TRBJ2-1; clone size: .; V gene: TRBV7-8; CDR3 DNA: TGTGCCAGCAGCTCCAACAAAGAAAAGCGGGAGGGTACTTACAATGAGCAGTTCTTC; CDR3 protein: CASSSNKEKREGTYNEQFF
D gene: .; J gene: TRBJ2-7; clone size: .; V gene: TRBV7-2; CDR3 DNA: TGTGCCAGCAGCCCGAGAGTGCTTTACGAGCAGTACTTC; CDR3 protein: CASSPRVLYEQYF
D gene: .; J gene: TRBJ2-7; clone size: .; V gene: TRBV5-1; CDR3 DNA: TGCGCCAGCAGCGAAGGAGATTTCGCCTCCTACGAGCAGTACTTC; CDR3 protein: CASSEGDFASYEQYF